This note documents a single T cell receptor (beta chain) sequence. The sample belongs to a study of blood T cell repertoires in COVID-19. The overall study: COVID-19 samples collected from the United States, Italy and Spain covered acute and convalescent phases.

Study processing details: Nucleated cell counts were estimated from reference gene primer amplification. Profiling relied on immunoSEQ multiplex PCR, and the TCRdb table lists in-frame clones only, not all of them. V, J and clone size were drawn from that table, and D and trimming were deduced from the DNA. The profile shows some 110,000 clones, over 80% of them singletons. All enrollees were roughly 18 to 95 years old and from 20 to 30 US areas. Before being deemed recovered, Cohort 3 donors had two negative PCRs, clearance, or symptom resolution. This CDR3 is built from 13 residues. With 2 bases removed from V and 1 base from J, the gap between germline ends came to 8 bases. Germline V CDR1 and CDR2: GTSNPN, SVGIG (reference sequence).

The receptor comes from a woman aged 30 to 39 who had recovered from COVID-19. The source material was PBMCs or T cells enriched from blood (not recorded which). V is TRBV30 and J is TRBJ1-1, with D unclear. The CDR3 here is CAWSPLWNTEAFF. Written as DNA, the CDR3 is TGTGCCTGGAGTCCATTGTGGAACACTGAAGCTTTCTTT.